This TCR beta chain was sequenced during a study of T cells after yellow fever vaccination. TCRdb reanalysed the 5' RACE reads using MiXCR and keeps one entry per CDR3 protein. Among fewer than 350,000 distinct CDR3 sequences listed, more than 8.5% were seen once. CDR3 length equals 17 residues. V lost 7 bases, J lost 1 base, and 16 bases stayed unmatched. Per germline, CDR1 MNHEY and CDR2 SVGEGT. This clonotype was detected only a few times. The sequences come from PBMCs, collected on the day of the first yellow fever vaccination. This sequence joins TRBV6-2 or TRBV6-3 and TRBJ2-7; 7 bases are shared with TRBD2. The source is a man aged 18 to 35 who received the YFV17D yellow fever vaccine. The CDR3 DNA is TGTGCCAGCAACGCCAGGCCCGGGACTAAGGGGTCCTACGAGCAGTACGTC. This encodes CASNARPGTKGSYEQYV.